One and the same sample provided the 17 T cell receptor beta chains below, sequenced in a study of blood T cells in healthy people across ages. Through a sample-barcoded 5' primer and a J-beta primer mix, a second PCR was run for roughly 6 to 11 cycles. TCRdb redid the calling of the 5' RACE reads with MiXCR, one entry per CDR3 protein. Of some 940,000 distinct CDR3 sequences listed, 25% to 35% are singletons. The sample also formed part of further work on T cells of mothers and their children.

Sequencing input: blood. The receptors shown here come from a woman between 40 and 50 years old in good health.

The V and J genes are TRBV2 and TRBJ2-3; tentatively, D is TRBD2 (6 bases). The V gene lost 11 bases and the J gene lost 0 bases, with 18 bases spanning the gap. The germline gives CDR1 SNHLY, CDR2 FYNNEI. The CDR3 has 15 amino acids. CDR3 residues: CACTQTSGSTDTQYF. DNA of the CDR3: TGTGCCTGCACGCAGACTAGTGGTAGCACAGATACGCAGTATTTT.

A remark on this clonotype: A read error may explain this, as a much larger clone is one base away. The missing conserved phenylalanine or tryptophan at the end of this CDR3 makes a read error likely. CDR3 in amino acids: CSASPGLGALRLMETQYL. The CDR3, as DNA: TGCAGTGCTAGCCCGGGACTAGGGGCCCTACGCTTGATGGAGACCCAGTACCTC. V usage is TRBV20-1 and J usage is TRBJ2-4; 8 bases match TRBD2. The J call may be faulty, since TRBJ2-5 better matches the DNA end. Germline CDR1 DFQATT, CDR2 SNEGSKA (reference sequence). The CDR3 length is 18 residues.

With respect to this clonotype: Possible read error: a much larger clone is one base away. The CDR3 DNA follows: TGTGCCAGCAGCCCCCCCGGGACAGGGGCTAACTATGGCTACACCTTC. This translates into CASSPPGTGANYGYTF. The chain joins TRBV3-1 to TRBJ1-2, with 10 nucleotides matching TRBD1. The CDR3 has 16 amino acids. J was trimmed by 0 bases and V by 4 bases; bases with no gene match: 5. Germline V gene lookup returns CDR1 LGHDT and CDR2 YNNKEL (reference sequence). Drawing the rest from reference TRBV3-1 and TRBJ1-2, the complete variable domain is DTAVSQTPKYLVTQMGNDKSIKCEQNLGHDTMYWYKQDSKKFLKIMFSYNNKELIINETVPNRFSPKSPDKAHLNLHINSLELGDSAVYFCASSPPGTGANYGYTFGSGTRLTVV.

J is TRBJ2-7 and V is TRBV27; D is tentatively TRBD1 or TRBD2 (5 bases each). The V end lost 5 bases, the J end lost 3 bases, and 20 bases lay between the germline ends. There are 16 residues in the CDR3. CDR1 is MNHEY and CDR2 is SMNVEV in the germline V gene (reference sequence). The CDR3 loop reads CASSADRNLEVYEQYF. CDR3 sequence (DNA): TGTGCCAGCAGTGCCGACAGAAACTTGGAGGTCTACGAGCAGTACTTC.

The genes are TRBV5-1 and TRBJ1-1; D uncertain. V lost 2 bases to trimming and J lost 2 bases, with 16 bases between them. The CDR3 runs to 16 residues. From germline, CDR1 is SGHRS and CDR2 YFSETQ. CDR3 amino acids: CASSLVIPGTNTEAFF. The CDR3 DNA reads as TGCGCCAGCAGCTTAGTAATACCCGGAACAAACACTGAAGCTTTCTTT.

This chain connects TRBV29-1 to TRBJ2-7; D unclear. V was trimmed by 5 bases and J by 4 bases, leaving 12 bases between them. This CDR3 spans 12 amino acids. Germline assignment: CDR1 SQVTM and CDR2 ANQGSEA. CDR3 in amino acids: CSVLAPTYEQYF. CDR3 coding DNA: TGCAGCGTTCTGGCTCCCACATACGAGCAGTACTTC.

This clonotype was observed a few times. A junction boundary mismatches the germline segment, possibly from a read error. The gene calls are TRBV4-2 and TRBJ1-2; D ambiguous. In germline, CDR1 is LGHNA, CDR2 YNFKEQ. The CDR3 extends over 14 amino acids. DNA of the CDR3: TGTGCCGGCAGCCAAGCGGAAGCTAACTATGGCTACACCTTC. Translated, it gives CAGSQAEANYGYTF.

The V and J genes are TRBV24-1 and TRBJ1-2, with unresolved D. Per germline, CDR1 KGHDR and CDR2 SFDVKD. The germline V and J ends were trimmed by 5 bases and 8 bases, with 14 bases remaining between them. The CDR3 length is 13 residues. This CDR3 reads CATSGPSISGYTF. CDR3 nucleotides: TGTGCCACCAGTGGCCCGTCGATTTCAGGCTACACCTTC.

For this clonotype: This clone may be a read error of a much larger clone one base away. The V gene is TRBV20-1, the J gene TRBJ1-5; tentatively, D is TRBD1 (5 bases). Germline V gives CDR1 DFQATT, CDR2 SNEGSKA (reference sequence). Trimming cost V 1 base and J 5 bases, with 15 bases left between them. The CDR3 totals 15 residues. The CDR3 DNA reads as TGCAGTGCTAGAGGTAAGGGGACGATGTATCAGCCCCAGCATTTT. Its protein is CSARGKGTMYQPQHF.

J is TRBJ1-1 and V is TRBV7-9; a weak D match, TRBD1 (6 bases). The V end lost 3 bases, the J end lost 0 bases, and 11 bases lay between the germline ends. CDR1 is SEHNR, CDR2 FQNEAQ, per germline (reference sequence). This CDR3 spans 15 amino acids. CDR3 DNA: TGTGCCAGCAGCTTGCGGGGGCAGGTGAACACTGAAGCTTTCTTT. It translates to CASSLRGQVNTEAFF.

In this sample, this clonotype turned up a few times. The chain uses TRBV5-1 and TRBJ2-1; TRBD1 might be the D (6 bases). Germline lookup yields CDR1 SGHRS and CDR2 YFSETQ. The CDR3 length is 15 residues. Trimming removed 1 base from V and 2 bases from J, with 10 bases in between. The CDR3 protein is CASSLQGSAYNEQFF. The CDR3 nucleotides are TGCGCCAGCAGCTTGCAGGGGTCCGCCTACAATGAGCAGTTCTTC.

There are many counts of this clonotype. J is TRBJ2-7 and V is TRBV6-1, with 7 bases fitting TRBD1. V gave up 8 bases and J gave up 2 bases; unmatched junction bases: 6. This CDR3 has 13 amino acids. Germline-derived CDR1 and CDR2 are MNHNS and SASEGT. The CDR3 sequence is CASVLQGPYEQYF. CDR3 sequence (DNA): TGTGCCAGCGTCTTACAGGGGCCCTACGAGCAGTACTTC.

On this clonotype: Possible read error: a much larger clone is one base away. The J gene is TRBJ2-5, the V gene TRBV10-3; D ambiguous. Judging by the DNA end, TRBJ2-7 fits better; the J call may be wrong. The length of the CDR3 is 15 residues. In germline, CDR1 is ENHRY, CDR2 SYGVKD. This CDR3 is CAISELSSLSCEQYF. CDR3 DNA sequence: TGTGCCATCAGTGAGTTGTCTAGTCTGTCCTGCGAGCAGTACTTC.

There are many counts of this clonotype. J is TRBJ2-7 and V is TRBV10-3, with unresolved D. CDR1 is ENHRY and CDR2 is SYGVKD in the germline V gene. The CDR3 is 13 amino acids. V was trimmed by 4 bases and J by 0 bases, leaving 7 bases between them. CDR3 nucleotide sequence: TGTGCCATCAGTGGTCCGAGCTCCTACGAGCAGTACTTC. It yields the protein CAISGPSSYEQYF.

As regards this clonotype: This may come from a read error, since a much larger clone is one base off. The rearrangement links TRBV9 to TRBJ2-1; the match to TRBD2 covers 10 bases. This CDR3 region has 13 residues. Germline CDR1 and CDR2: SGDLS and YYNGEE. The CDR3 protein is CASNVVTSGEQFF. In DNA, the CDR3 is TGTGCCAGCAACGTAGTGACTAGCGGGGAGCAGTTCTTC.

This chain links TRBV3-1 with TRBJ2-7; D is perhaps TRBD1 (6 bases). The CDR3 covers 15 residues. V gave up 4 bases and J gave up 0 bases, with 13 bases separating them. Germline V gene sequence: CDR1 LGHDT, CDR2 YNNKEL (reference sequence). CDR3 in amino acids: CASSPYDRSSYEQYF. In DNA form, the CDR3 reads TGTGCCAGCAGCCCTTATGACAGGAGCTCCTACGAGCAGTACTTC.

This clonotype came up many times. The chain has TRBV10-3 and TRBJ2-7, with D uncertain. The V end lost 3 bases, the J end lost 3 bases, and 6 bases lay between the germline ends. The germline gives CDR1 ENHRY, CDR2 SYGVKD. This CDR3 has 12 residues. CDR3 nucleotide sequence: TGTGCCATCAGTGATAACGGCTACGAGCAGTACTTC. Its protein product is CAISDNGYEQYF.